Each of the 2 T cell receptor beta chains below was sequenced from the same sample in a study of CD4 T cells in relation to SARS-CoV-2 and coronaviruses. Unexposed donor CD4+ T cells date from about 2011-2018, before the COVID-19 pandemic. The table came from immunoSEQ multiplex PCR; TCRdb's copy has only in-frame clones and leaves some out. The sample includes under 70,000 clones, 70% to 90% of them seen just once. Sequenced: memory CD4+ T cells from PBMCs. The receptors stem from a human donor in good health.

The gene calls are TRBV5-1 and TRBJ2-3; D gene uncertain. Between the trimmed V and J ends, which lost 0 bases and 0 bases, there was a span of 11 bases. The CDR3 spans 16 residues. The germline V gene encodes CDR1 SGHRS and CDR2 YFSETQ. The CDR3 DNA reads TGCGCCAGCAGCTTGGATGGCTTTCCTAGCACAGATACGCAGTATTTT. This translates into CASSLDGFPSTDTQYF.

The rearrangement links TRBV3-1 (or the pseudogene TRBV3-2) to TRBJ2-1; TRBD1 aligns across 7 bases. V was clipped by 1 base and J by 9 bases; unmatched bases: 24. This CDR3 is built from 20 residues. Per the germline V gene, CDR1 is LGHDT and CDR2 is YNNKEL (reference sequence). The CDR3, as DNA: TGTGCCAGCAGCCAAGGGTCGGGCAGGGGGTATGAACTTAGGGGCAGTGAGCAGTTCTTC. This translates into CASSQGSGRGYELRGSEQFF.